Only a few counts were recorded for the clone carrying this T cell receptor beta chain. The antigen is unknown. From RNA transcripts, TCR beta CDR3 regions were amplified. HTBI primers were used for first-round RT-PCR of the TCR CDR3. TCRdb re-called the multiplex PCR reads through MiXCR, storing one row per CDR3 protein. The table includes hundreds of thousands of distinct CDR3 sequences, around 15% detected once. The V end lost 6 bases, the J end lost 5 bases, and 11 bases lay between the germline ends. Germline lookup yields CDR1 MNHNS and CDR2 SASEGT. The CDR3 runs 13 residues. The data belong to a study of T cells in Graves' hyperthyroidism and ophthalmopathy. Study background: Peripheral blood samples were taken at initial diagnosis, prior to any treatment. General study points: In blood, most of the thyroid clonotypes expanded above 0.001 were also present.

PBMCs came from about 10 ml fresh peripheral blood. The sample consisted of blood. The sequence was obtained from a woman between 25 and 40 years old with Graves' hyperthyroidism. The gene calls are TRBV6-1 and TRBJ2-1; D gene uncertain. The CDR3 nucleotides read TGTGCCAGCAGAATAGGCCTTGACAATGAGCAGTTCTTC. It translates to CASRIGLDNEQFF.